The source of this TCR beta chain is a study of T-cell reconstitution after alpha-beta-depleted transplantation in children. Study-level points and caveats: Surviving recipient cells, namely T cells and thymic progenitors, were the source of high day-60 TCRbeta diversity in some patients. T cells produced anew were the main source of T-cell counts and diversity one year after transplant. After transplant, at about two months, alpha-beta T cells were reportedly derived from several hundred expanded graft clones.

Unique molecular identifiers were used to barcode this TCRbeta library. TCRdb passed the PCR reads through MiXCR, listing each CDR3 protein once. Found here are some 260,000 distinct CDR3 sequences, roughly a quarter of them singletons; the top ten hold about 4.8%. Concerning this clonotype itself: Its antigen remains unidentified.

V dropped 7 bases and J dropped 8; count of bases not matched to a gene: 7. The CDR3 length is 12 residues. Germline CDR1 is MNHEY and CDR2 is SVGAGI. The sample was PBMCs, mostly from graft donor cells, taken 360 days after TCRalphabeta/CD19-depleted stem cell transplant. V gene TRBV6-5 combines with J gene TRBJ1-2; 7 bases agree with TRBD1. The sequence came from a female patient aged 2-9 years who had a stem cell transplant for congenital amegakaryocytic thrombocytopenia, so the T cells may come from the graft donor. CDR3 in DNA: TGTGCCAGCAAGAACAGGGGTGGGGGCTACACCTTC. Protein: CASKNRGGGYTF.